The clone carrying this TCR beta chain has a handful of counts. This entry is derived from a study of human T cells and chemical hapten exposure. Regarding time point: patch test 1, 2 weeks after DPC sensitization. Indicated treatment: therapeutic diphenylcyclopropenone sensitization with weekly scalp DPC. The study drew its donors from alopecia patients who were 18 to 70 years old and suitable for DPC. Extraction of total RNA was performed on unfractionated whole blood. Each CDR3 protein gets one entry after TCRdb re-called the RACE reads with MiXCR. Here the sample spans around 160,000 distinct CDR3 sequences, about 15% being singletons. V lost 10 bases and J 0 bases, leaving 10 bases between the germline ends. The germline V gene encodes CDR1 SEHNR and CDR2 FQNEAQ (reference sequence). The CDR3 is made up of 14 amino acids.

This specimen consisted of whole blood, obtained in connection with sensitization to the hapten diphenylcyclopropenone (DPC). This chain uses TRBV7-9 with TRBJ1-6; D call uncertain. The clonotype was recovered from a woman in her 30s with alopecia areata. Some clones in this sample may be carry-over from other donors' samples. The CDR3 DNA follows: TGTGCCACCACTCCTAGCTCCTATAATTCACCCCTCCACTTT. It encodes CATTPSSYNSPLHF.